This is a list of T cell receptor beta chains from one sample in a study of control samples from healthy donors and cancer patients. Clones were read by immunoSEQ multiplex PCR, and TCRdb kept only the in-frame ones, dropping some. This table has 140,000 or so clones, 90% to 95% appearing once. The sequenced sample was PBMCs. All receptors come from a man aged 55 to 70 with colorectal cancer. Both conserved end residues are part of each CDR3. Only some rows state a clone size, as once, few, many or a class for expanded clones.

V gene: TRBV7-9; clone size: NA; J gene: TRBJ2-1; CDR3 protein: CASSLGGFSEQFF
V gene: TRBV5-1; clone size: NA; J gene: TRBJ2-7; CDR3 protein: CASRNTLGVNLYEQYF
V gene: TRBV5-6; clone size: once; J gene: TRBJ2-5; CDR3 protein: CASSLAPTGGLMETQYF
V gene: TRBV6-2/TRBV6-3; clone size: NA; J gene: TRBJ1-2; CDR3 protein: CASSPHPGQGDYGYTF
V gene: TRBV29-1; clone size: NA; J gene: TRBJ2-5; CDR3 protein: CSGPRGGKETQYF
V gene: TRBV30; clone size: NA; J gene: TRBJ2-3; CDR3 protein: CAWSVGLAGARADTQYF
V gene: TRBV4-1; clone size: NA; J gene: TRBJ1-2; CDR3 protein: CASSPGQGTNYGYTF
V gene: TRBV7-2; clone size: NA; J gene: TRBJ2-3; CDR3 protein: CASSPPGVDTQYF
V gene: TRBV24-1; clone size: NA; J gene: TRBJ1-5; CDR3 protein: CATSESEQGYHQPQHF
V gene: TRBV4-1; clone size: NA; J gene: TRBJ2-7; CDR3 protein: CASSQVGGYEQYF
V gene: TRBV3-1/TRBV3-2; clone size: once; J gene: TRBJ1-1; CDR3 protein: CASTGAAGAFF
V gene: TRBV19; clone size: NA; J gene: TRBJ1-5; CDR3 protein: CASSMGTGFNQPQHF
V gene: TRBV30; clone size: NA; J gene: TRBJ1-5; CDR3 protein: CAWSTGMGNQPQHF
V gene: TRBV6-2/TRBV6-3; clone size: NA; J gene: TRBJ1-2; CDR3 protein: CASSHRTGGDYGYTF
V gene: TRBV30; clone size: NA; J gene: TRBJ2-7; CDR3 protein: CAWIRPYEQYF
V gene: TRBV15; clone size: NA; J gene: TRBJ2-7; CDR3 protein: CATSRGGTYSSYEQYF
V gene: TRBV9; clone size: once; J gene: TRBJ1-1; CDR3 protein: CASSVAPVNTEAFF
V gene: TRBV4-1; clone size: NA; J gene: TRBJ1-3; CDR3 protein: CASSQALGAGNTIYF
V gene: TRBV7-9; clone size: NA; J gene: TRBJ1-2; CDR3 protein: CASSSAGGNYGYTF
V gene: TRBV3-1/TRBV3-2; clone size: few; J gene: TRBJ2-2; CDR3 protein: CASSQGNRVTGELFF
V gene: TRBV6-1; clone size: NA; J gene: TRBJ2-7; CDR3 protein: CASSEARRARGSYEQYF
V gene: TRBV10-3; clone size: NA; J gene: TRBJ1-2; CDR3 protein: CATRDSDYGYTF
V gene: TRBV25-1; clone size: NA; J gene: TRBJ2-3; CDR3 protein: CASSDFLDRGTDTQYF
V gene: TRBV4-2; clone size: NA; J gene: TRBJ2-1; CDR3 protein: CASSQDRARGRGNEQFF
V gene: TRBV7-9; clone size: NA; J gene: TRBJ2-7; CDR3 protein: CASSLAGSYEQYF
V gene: TRBV5-1; clone size: NA; J gene: TRBJ2-3; CDR3 protein: CASSLAVGFGTDTQYF
V gene: TRBV12-3/TRBV12-4; clone size: NA; J gene: TRBJ2-7; CDR3 protein: CASSFTGYEQYF
V gene: TRBV19; clone size: once; J gene: TRBJ1-5; CDR3 protein: CASSTSGGYQPQHF
V gene: TRBV18; clone size: once; J gene: TRBJ1-2; CDR3 protein: CASSPDRKNGYTF
V gene: TRBV2; clone size: NA; J gene: TRBJ1-6; CDR3 protein: CASNQYREYNSPLHF
V gene: TRBV12-3/TRBV12-4; clone size: NA; J gene: TRBJ1-2; CDR3 protein: CASSQVLGYGYTF
V gene: TRBV3-1/TRBV3-2; clone size: NA; J gene: TRBJ2-2; CDR3 protein: CASSTGGPGSGELFF
V gene: TRBV12-3/TRBV12-4; clone size: NA; J gene: TRBJ1-2; CDR3 protein: CASSLGQLYGYTF
V gene: TRBV30; clone size: NA; J gene: TRBJ2-2; CDR3 protein: CAWSPGTGLGGELFF
V gene: TRBV18; clone size: NA; J gene: TRBJ2-3; CDR3 protein: CASSPDGTDTQYF
V gene: TRBV5-1; clone size: once; J gene: TRBJ1-2; CDR3 protein: CASSFSGTNGYTF
V gene: TRBV5-4; clone size: NA; J gene: TRBJ2-7; CDR3 protein: CASRLTGGDYEQYF